The rows below give T cell receptor beta chains drawn from one sample of a study of CXCR3-negative and CXCR3-positive naive CD8 T cells. Each CDR3 protein gets one entry in TCRdb, which reprocessed the 5' RACE reads and gives no DNA. The specimen's table records under 50,000 distinct CDR3 sequences. The sequenced sample consisted of naive CXCR3- CD8+ T cells from blood. The receptors originated from a human donor in good health. Some clones in this sample may be carry-over from other donors' samples. Both conserved end residues are part of each CDR3. Size is omitted from some rows. Given values are once, few, many or a class for expanded clones.

>15|TRBJ2-1|TRBV20-1|-
CSASDGGSSYNEQFF
>12|TRBJ2-5|TRBV7-6|-
CASISQQETQYF
>15|TRBJ2-7|TRBV28|-
CASVPGGTNSYEQYF
>12|TRBJ2-1|TRBV5-5|-
CASSLILGEQFF
>11|TRBJ2-7|TRBV29-1|-
CSVDSEREQYF
>14|TRBJ1-1|TRBV15|-
CATSRVIDGREAFF
>12|TRBJ1-1|TRBV4-1|-
CASSHLGTEAFF
>15|TRBJ2-1|TRBV5-1|-
CASSLGGSSYNEQFF
>13|TRBJ1-1|TRBV6-6|medium-sized
CASRQGRNTEAFF
>15|TRBJ2-7|TRBV29-1|-
CSVENPDRAGYEQYF
>14|TRBJ2-1|TRBV28|-
CASIPTSGDSEQFF
>15|TRBJ2-5|TRBV11-1|-
CASSPDRVLQETQYF
>13|TRBJ2-2|TRBV6-2/TRBV6-3|-
CASSYGNGGELFF
>19|TRBJ2-4|TRBV6-5|-
CASSYQPPGGLLAKNIQYF
>13|TRBJ1-1|TRBV5-5|-
CASSYRGNPEAFF
>11|TRBJ1-1|TRBV29-1|-
CSVDQNTEAFF
>14|TRBJ2-1|TRBV6-5|-
CASSYSNGGYEQFF
>15|TRBJ2-7|TRBV7-2|-
CASSLGGRVRDEQYF
>15|TRBJ2-4|TRBV27|-
CASSRNSVAKNIQYF
>15|TRBJ2-7|TRBV6-1|-
CASTPTGGSSYEQYF
>14|TRBJ2-3|TRBV12-3/TRBV12-4|-
CASSRGTSTDTQYF
>13|TRBJ1-1|TRBV27|-
CASSPNRPPEAFF
>15|TRBJ2-1|TRBV28|-
CASSLRPVSYNEQFF
>14|TRBJ2-1|TRBV19|-
CASRDRGRGNEQFF
>16|TRBJ2-3|TRBV4-1|-
CASSRSPNAGTDTQYF
>13|TRBJ2-7|TRBV27|-
CASRLAGPYEQYF
>12|TRBJ2-5|TRBV5-1|-
CASSPDKETQYF
>14|TRBJ2-7|TRBV28|-
CASRQDTEGSEQYF
>16|TRBJ2-1|TRBV20-1|-
CSARDTGLNSYNEQFF
>18|TRBJ2-6|TRBV9|-
CASTPGQGPSSGANVLTF
>12|TRBJ2-1|TRBV11-2|-
CASSQLGVEQFF
>14|TRBJ2-7|TRBV7-9|-
CASSARDTPYEQYF
>17|TRBJ2-4|TRBV5-1|-
CASSSSRDRGPPNIQYF
>16|TRBJ1-4|TRBV25-1|-
CASSESSRMKNEKLFF
>17|TRBJ1-5|TRBV29-1|-
CSVDLRKGQNSNQPQHF
>14|TRBJ2-3|TRBV28|-
CASSPTGRTDTQYF
>14|TRBJ2-7|TRBV4-3|-
CASSQDLERQEQYF
>17|TRBJ2-2|TRBV12-3/TRBV12-4|-
CASSAGTGGSGTGELFF
>13|TRBJ2-7|TRBV7-3|-
CASSLLGNNEQYF
>17|TRBJ2-3|TRBV5-1|-
CASSLVEGTLSTDTQYF
>14|TRBJ1-1|TRBV29-1|-
CSVEEGWGATEAFF
>15|TRBJ2-7|TRBV24-1|-
CATSDTPTGEGEQYF
>13|TRBJ2-1|TRBV2|-
CASSEYSYNEQFF
>12|TRBJ2-7|TRBV5-1|-
CASRGQGYEQYF
>13|TRBJ2-1|TRBV29-1|-
CSVEREDVDEQFF
>14|TRBJ1-6|TRBV28|-
CASSLTGTDSPLHF
>13|TRBJ2-1|TRBV29-1|-
CSGGGGPYNEQFF
>12|TRBJ2-7|TRBV5-6|-
CASSLGVHEQYF
>11|TRBJ1-1|TRBV12-3/TRBV12-4|-
CASSDGDEAFF
>13|TRBJ2-2|TRBV28|-
CASSLIPTGELFF
>12|TRBJ2-5|TRBV18|-
CASSLPTGTQYF